The present TCR beta chain was sequenced within a study of T cells in Graves' hyperthyroidism and ophthalmopathy. RNA transcripts yielded amplified TCR beta CDR3 regions. The study used the HTBI primer set for a first-round RT-PCR of the TCR CDR3. TCRdb re-analysed the multiplex PCR reads in MiXCR, keeping a single row per CDR3 protein. The data show 530,000 or so distinct CDR3 sequences, approximately 44% seen once. At least ten counts were recorded for this clonotype. There are 14 residues in the CDR3. V lost 6 bases, J lost 0 bases, and 12 bases lay in between. The germline CDR1 and CDR2 sequences are SNHLY and FYNNEI.

The sample comprised peripheral blood or thyroid tissue (not recorded which). This receptor was identified in a woman aged 18-29 years with Graves' hyperthyroidism. The gene calls are TRBV2 and TRBJ2-7; no definite D call. CDR3 sequence (DNA): TGTGCCAGCAGCGTGGGCGGAAGCTCCTACGAGCAGTACTTC. This sequence encodes CASSVGGSSYEQYF. Filled out from reference TRBV2 and TRBJ2-7, the complete variable domain reads EPEVTQTPSHQVTQMGQEVILRCVPISNHLYFYWYRQILGQKVEFLVSFYNNEISEKSEIFDDQFSVERPDGSNFTLKIRSTKLEDSAMYFCASSVGGSSYEQYFGPGTRLTVT.